A single sample gave rise to the 3 T cell receptor beta chains below, sequenced in a study of beta chain features in type 1 diabetes (dated by TCRdb to the late 2010s). Findings and caveats that apply to the study as a whole: A moderate but significant shortening of TCRB CDR3 length was observed in type 1 diabetes patients in all four CD4+ subsets.

These TCRs are of unknown antigen specificity. Library preparation used the immunoSEQ multiplex PCR assay. The entire amount of isolated RNA was reverse transcribed using the High Capacity cDNA Reverse Transcription Kit, so the sequenced TCRB transcripts were expressed ones. TCRdb mirrors the immuneACCESS table, restricted to in-frame sequences. Some clones are absent from its copies; in checked studies, under half trace to an unresolved V gene, and the reason for the others is unknown. The sample data list around 250,000 clones, and more than 13% of these were observed just once. Around 0.016% of the sample is in the top ten clones. Sequencing was carried out using naive CD4+ T cells from blood. What this sample's cell subset or site label stands for: true naive CD4+ T cells. The origin of the receptors is a man in his thirties or forties with type 1 diabetes.

The rearrangement uses TRBV28 and TRBJ2-5, with 10 bases aligning to TRBD2. Germline loops: CDR1 MDHEN, CDR2 SYDVKM. Germline trimming cut 8 bases from V and 5 bases from J; bases unmatched to any gene: 14. The CDR3 consists of 16 residues. In DNA, the CDR3 is TGTGCCAGCCACCGTCGGGCTAGCGGGAGTAGGGAGACCCAGTACTTC. This gives the protein CASHRRASGSRETQYF. The full variable domain, completed using reference TRBV28 and TRBJ2-5, is DVKVTQSSRYLVKRTGEKVFLECVQDMDHENMFWYRQDPGLGLRLIYFSYDVKMKEKGDIPEGYSVSREKKERFSLILESASTNQTSMYLCASHRRASGSRETQYFGPGTRLLVL.

V gene TRBV7-2 combines with J gene TRBJ2-7; D is uncertain. This CDR3 has 14 amino acids. Germline V gives CDR1 SGHTA, CDR2 FQGNSA. With 5 bases removed from V and 5 bases from J, the gap between germline ends came to 16 bases. CDR3 DNA sequence: TGTGCCAGCAGCGCCAGTTATACGAACGACGAGCAGTACTTC. Residues: CASSASYTNDEQYF.

The chain recombines TRBV6-4 with TRBJ2-1; possible D gene TRBD2, 5 bases. CDR1 and CDR2 (germline): MRHNA, SNTAGT. The CDR3 contains 14 residues. The V end was cut by 4 bases, the J end by 7 bases, with 14 bases between. The CDR3 DNA reads TGTGCCAGCAGTGCGGCGGGCGCGCTTAATGAGCAGTTCTTC. Translating gives CASSAAGALNEQFF.